The sample holds many counts of the clone carrying this T cell receptor (beta chain). The antigen remains undetermined. Sequencing ends 3 residues short of the CDR3 end; the germline J gene provides the rest. This record belongs to a study of T cell clonality in common variable immunodeficiency. Whole-study findings and limits: Reportedly, TCR beta sequences from common variable immunodeficiency showed fewer deletions and N-nucleotide insertions. CVID subjects had higher TCRbeta clonality than healthy controls, most marked in about a third.

V shed 6 bases, J shed 3 bases, and the junction held 2 bases outside the gene matches. Per germline, CDR1 SGHTA and CDR2 FQGNSA. This CDR3 comprises 13 residues. Some clones are missing from TCRdb's copy, which holds only in-frame ones; the method was immunoSEQ multiplex PCR. Observed are approximately 20,000 clones, no singletons, with the top ten taking over 2%. CVID meant reduced serum IgG, IgA and/or IgM plus specific antibody deficiency. Caucasian heritage predominated among both patients and controls. All CVID subjects were on immunoglobulin replacement for at least one year. The sequencing sample was made of peripheral blood mononuclear cells. This TCR came from a human donor with common variable immunodeficiency. The chain links TRBV7-2 to TRBJ2-7; 10 bases fit TRBD2. CDR3 amino acids: CASSWTSGYEQYF. CDR3 bases read: TGTGCCAGCAGTTGGACTAGCGGCTACGAG.